This T cell receptor beta chain comes out of a study of T cells after yellow fever vaccination. Study findings and constraints: Within FACS-sorted repertoires, abundant clonotypes contaminating from the bulk population could be present. In post-booster samples, most primary-vaccination clones reappeared (about 96% CD4, over 70% CD8).

This clonotype was observed a handful of times. The antigen is undetermined. A process of 5'RACE template switching, which added a universal primer site and UMIs, was used to make TCR cDNA. TCRdb analysed the 5' RACE reads with MiXCR anew, one entry per CDR3 protein. The table includes some 170,000 distinct CDR3 sequences, around 8.5% detected once. This CDR3 is 14 amino acids long. Germline values: CDR1 MNHNY, CDR2 SVGAGI (reference sequence). Trimming pared 6 bases from V and 7 bases from J, leaving 13 bases between. The chain links TRBV6-6 to TRBJ1-6; D possibly corresponds to TRBD1 (5 bases). This clonotype was obtained from a man aged 18-30 years who received the YFV17D yellow fever vaccine. This specimen was CD8+ T cells sorted from PBMCs, taken 45 days after the yellow fever booster vaccination. CDR3 in amino acids: CASRWGVENSPLHF. CDR3 DNA: TGTGCCAGCAGATGGGGGGTGGAAAATTCACCCCTCCACTTT.